The TCR beta chain described here comes from a study of CD8 T cells in Susac syndrome. Study overall: At blood draw, Susac syndrome patients were therapy-naive, on corticosteroids, or on intravenous immunoglobulin alone.

Overall study findings and caveats: In Susac syndrome, CD4+ T cell repertoires lacked any clonal expansion.

A single count supports this clonotype. What it binds is unknown. RNA was extracted with the RNeasy kit, and a quantity of roughly 0.5 to 1 ug was reverse transcribed using random hexamers. Amplification of TCR beta CDR3 spanned 54 Vbeta and 13 Jbeta via immunoSEQ multiplex PCR. TCRdb itself ran the immunoSEQ multiplex PCR reads through MiXCR, one entry per CDR3 protein. The data show about 94,000 distinct CDR3 sequences, 90% to 95% seen once. In Susac syndrome patients, recently defined diagnostic criteria for definite or probable disease were met. With 4 bases removed from V and 0 bases from J, the gap between germline ends came to 22 bases. The V gene's germline CDR1 is GTSNPN and CDR2 SVGIG (reference sequence). The CDR3 runs 18 residues.

This sequence joins TRBV30 and TRBJ1-5; D is unresolved. The source of this sequence is a human donor with Susac syndrome. What was sequenced was CD4+ T cells from PBMCs. CDR3 loop: CAWTLPQEPMYSNQPQHF. CDR3 nucleotides: TGTGCCTGGACCCTACCGCAGGAGCCGATGTATAGCAATCAGCCCCAGCATTTT.